What follows are 30 T cell receptor beta chains derived from one specimen sequenced in a study of cytomegalovirus exposure and HLA in healthy donors. The study ran its PCR with 60 Vbeta and 13 Jbeta primers. Sequenced by immunoSEQ multiplex PCR; TCRdb stores in-frame clones only, minus some. The sample carries 150,000 to 200,000 clones, around three quarters recorded once. Input material: PBMCs. The origin of the receptors is a middle-aged man in good health and CMV-seronegative.

This clone was observed at least ten times. V is TRBV19 and J is TRBJ1-1; unclear D gene. Germline-derived CDR1 and CDR2 are LNHDA and SQIVND (reference sequence). The CDR3 totals 13 residues. V lost 6 bases to trimming and J lost 4 bases, with 12 bases between them. The CDR3 region is CASSPFESTEAFF. The CDR3 region has the DNA TGTGCCAGTAGCCCCTTCGAGTCCACTGAAGCTTTCTTT.

Worth noting for this clone: The junction does not match germline at one end; this may be a read error. V gene TRBV18 combines with J gene TRBJ2-4; tentatively, D is TRBD2 (6 bases). The CDR3 extends over 14 amino acids. Germline values: CDR1 KGHSH, CDR2 LQKENI. The CDR3 region is CASSPDREVNSQYF. CDR3 sequence (DNA): TGTGCCAGCTCACCAGATAGGGAGGTGAACAGTCAGTACTTC. Full variable domain (remainder filled in from reference TRBV18 and TRBJ2-4): NAGVMQNPRHLVRRRGQEARLRCSPMKGHSHVYWYRQLPEEGLKFMVYLQKENIIDESGMPKERFSAEFPKEGPSILRIQQVVRGDSAAYFCASSPDREVNSQYFGAGTRLSVL.

This clone was counted once. This rearrangement joins TRBV4-1 to TRBJ2-7; TRBD1 matches 9 bases. In germline, CDR1 is MGHRA, CDR2 YSYEKL. The CDR3 length is 17 residues. The V segment lost 2 bases and the J segment 0 bases; nucleotides outside the gene matches: 8. The CDR3 DNA reads TGCGCCAGCAGCCAAAATCATAACAGGGGGCCCTCCTACGAGCAGTACTTC. Protein sequence: CASSQNHNRGPSYEQYF.

This chain connects TRBV19 to TRBJ1-5; 8 nucleotides agree with TRBD1. The V gene end was trimmed by 5 bases and the J gene end by 7 bases; junction bases not matched to a gene: 16. The CDR3 is 17 residues long. Germline values: CDR1 LNHDA, CDR2 SQIVND (reference sequence). The DNA of the CDR3 is TGTGCCAGTAGTGTGGGCGCCTCAGGGGGCGGAAGGCAGCCCCAGCATTTT. This sequence encodes CASSVGASGGGRQPQHF.

The V and J genes are TRBV5-1 and TRBJ2-2, with D tentatively TRBD1 (6 bases). V was shortened by 2 bases and J by 4 bases, with 9 bases between the two germline ends. This CDR3 is built from 14 residues. Germline V lookup: CDR1 SGHRS, CDR2 YFSETQ. DNA of the CDR3: TGCGCCAGCAGCTTAAGGGGGAGCACCGGGGAGCTGTTTTTT. Translated: CASSLRGSTGELFF. The full variable domain, its missing parts supplied by reference TRBV5-1 and TRBJ2-2, is KAGVTQTPRYLIKTRGQQVTLSCSPISGHRSVSWYQQTPGQGLQFLFEYFSETQRNKGNFPGRFSGRQFSNSRSEMNVSTLELGDSALYLCASSLRGSTGELFFGEGSRLTVL.

The gene calls are TRBV6-1 and TRBJ1-1; maybe TRBD1 (6 bases). V was shortened by 4 bases and J by 3 bases, with 9 bases between the two germline ends. This CDR3 comprises 13 residues. In germline, CDR1 is MNHNS, CDR2 SASEGT. CDR3 residues: CASSVNRDTEAFF. The CDR3 DNA follows: TGTGCCAGCAGTGTCAACAGGGACACTGAAGCTTTCTTT.

The chain uses TRBV2 and TRBJ2-5; D is possibly TRBD2 (5 bases). CDR1 is SNHLY, CDR2 FYNNEI, per germline. The length of the CDR3 is 13 residues. The ends were cut back, 7 bases at V and 6 bases at J, with 15 bases in the middle. The CDR3 is CASTGDYGKTQYF. CDR3 coding DNA: TGTGCCAGCACCGGGGATTATGGAAAGACCCAGTACTTC.

The J gene is TRBJ2-6, the V gene TRBV5-8; unclear D gene. CDR3 length: 14 residues. Germline-derived CDR1 and CDR2 are SGHTS and YDEGEE. Trimming stripped 2 bases from V and 0 bases from J, with 3 bases between. The CDR3 is CASSFGSGANVLTF. In DNA form, the CDR3 reads TGTGCCAGCAGCTTCGGCTCTGGGGCCAACGTCCTGACTTTC.

The chain is built from TRBV5-1 and TRBJ2-7; 9 nucleotides align to TRBD1. The V segment lost 5 bases and the J segment 4 bases; nucleotides outside the gene matches: 7. Germline lookup yields CDR1 SGHRS and CDR2 YFSETQ. The CDR3 totals 14 residues. The CDR3 protein is CASSQETGGYEQYF. CDR3 in DNA: TGCGCCAGCAGTCAAGAGACAGGGGGTTACGAGCAGTACTTC.

This clone was picked up a small number of times. Other nucleotide sequences from this sample produce the same CDR3. This chain links TRBV18 with TRBJ2-7, with 11 bases matching TRBD2. This CDR3 spans 15 amino acids. Trimming at V came to 3 bases and at J to 1 base, leaving 2 bases not matched to a gene. Germline values: CDR1 KGHSH, CDR2 LQKENI. Here the CDR3 reads CASSPGLAGSYEQYF. CDR3 in DNA: TGTGCCAGCTCACCCGGACTAGCGGGTTCCTACGAGCAGTACTTC. The full variable domain, completed using reference TRBV18 and TRBJ2-7, is NAGVMQNPRHLVRRRGQEARLRCSPMKGHSHVYWYRQLPEEGLKFMVYLQKENIIDESGMPKERFSAEFPKEGPSILRIQQVVRGDSAAYFCASSPGLAGSYEQYFGPGTRLTVT.

The chain recombines TRBV27 with TRBJ1-5, with D possibly TRBD1 on 5 matching bases. V was trimmed by 6 bases and J by 2 bases, leaving 14 bases between them. Looked up from germline, CDR1 is MNHEY and CDR2 is SMNVEV (reference sequence). The CDR3 is 15 residues long. The CDR3 loop is CASRDGGDGNQPQHF. The DNA for the CDR3 is TGTGCCAGCAGAGACGGGGGGGACGGCAATCAGCCCCAGCATTTT.

The V call is TRBV25-1, the J call TRBJ2-2; perhaps TRBD1 as D (5 bases). The CDR3 consists of 14 residues. Germline V gives CDR1 MGHDK, CDR2 SYGVNS. Trimming removed 5 bases from V and 6 bases from J, with 13 bases in between. CDR3: CASSPPRDSGELFF. The DNA for the CDR3 is TGTGCCAGCAGTCCCCCCAGGGATTCCGGGGAGCTGTTTTTT.

The chain is built from TRBV4-2 and TRBJ2-5; 8 bases fit TRBD1. The CDR3 extends over 14 amino acids. The junction had 4 bases not matched to a gene; V was cut back by 2 bases and J by 5 bases. Looked up from germline, CDR1 is LGHNA and CDR2 is YNFKEQ. The CDR3 loop is CASSQMTGVETQYF. In DNA, the CDR3 is TGTGCCAGCAGCCAAATGACAGGGGTGGAGACCCAGTACTTC.

The chain couples TRBV5-1 to TRBJ2-3; tentatively, D is TRBD2 (5 bases). CDR1 SGHRS and CDR2 YFSETQ come from the germline V gene. Trimming took 3 bases from V and 4 from J, leaving 12 bases between them. This CDR3 comprises 14 residues. For the CDR3, the DNA is TGCGCCAGCAGCTCCGAGGGATGGGCAGATACGCAGTATTTT. Its translation: CASSSEGWADTQYF.

V and J are TRBV25-1 and TRBJ1-1; D may be TRBD1 (5 bases). This CDR3 contains 13 residues. Trimming cost V 4 bases and J 1 base, with 7 bases left between them. CDR1 and CDR2 (germline): MGHDK, SYGVNS. CDR3 DNA sequence: TGTGCCAGCAGTGCTACAGGGAACACTGAAGCTTTCTTT. Translation gives CASSATGNTEAFF.

The gene calls are TRBV5-1 and TRBJ1-2, with TRBD1 matching over 8 bases. The CDR3 consists of 14 residues. J was trimmed by 8 bases and V by 3 bases; bases with no gene match: 9. Germline CDR1 and CDR2: SGHRS and YFSETQ. CDR3 loop: CASSSGQAMRGYTF. The CDR3 coding sequence is TGCGCCAGCAGCTCGGGACAGGCTATGAGGGGCTACACCTTC.

V and J are TRBV9 and TRBJ2-7; 8 bases line up with TRBD1. The V and J ends lost 3 bases and 3 bases, in that order; junction bases with no gene match: 8. CDR1 is SGDLS and CDR2 is YYNGEE in the germline V gene. The CDR3 runs to 15 residues. Here the CDR3 reads CASSARQGSGYEQYF. The CDR3 DNA follows: TGTGCCAGCAGCGCCCGACAGGGGTCCGGCTACGAGCAGTACTTC.

CDR3 coding DNA: TGTGCCACCTCCCCAACTAGCGGGCCATACGAGCAGTACGTC. Translated: CATSPTSGPYEQYV. This chain uses TRBV18 with TRBJ2-7; 9 nucleotides match TRBD2. Germline CDR1 KGHSH, CDR2 LQKENI. The CDR3 totals 14 residues. V shed 10 bases, J shed 4 bases, and the junction held 11 bases outside the gene matches.

The chain links TRBV5-5 to TRBJ1-1, with D uncertain. V was shortened by 4 bases and J by 3 bases, with 16 bases between the two germline ends. This CDR3 is built from 15 residues. Germline V CDR1 and CDR2: SGHKS, YYEKEE (reference sequence). CDR3 sequence reads: CASSAFMGRDTEAFF. Written as DNA, the CDR3 is TGTGCCAGCAGCGCCTTTATGGGGAGGGACACTGAAGCTTTCTTT.

J is TRBJ1-5 and V is TRBV7-9; TRBD1 matches at 8 bases. Unmatched junction bases numbered 6, after V lost 1 base and J lost 1 base. The germline V gene has CDR1 SEHNR and CDR2 FQNEAQ (reference sequence). There are 17 residues in the CDR3. The CDR3 coding sequence is TGTGCCAGCAGCTTAGACTCCGGGACAGGAAGCAATCAGCCCCAGCATTTT. Amino acids: CASSLDSGTGSNQPQHF.

This clone was counted between two and nine times. The J gene is TRBJ2-2, the V gene TRBV27; TRBD2 is a possible D gene (5 bases). CDR1 is MNHEY and CDR2 is SMNVEV in the germline V gene (reference sequence). This CDR3 has 16 amino acids. Deletions cut 3 bases from V and 3 bases from J, with 14 bases between. CDR3: CASSFGWSGDTGELFF. The CDR3 region has the DNA TGTGCCAGCAGTTTTGGTTGGAGCGGCGACACCGGGGAGCTGTTTTTT.

The chain uses TRBV19 and TRBJ2-1; 7 positions match TRBD2. Unmatched junction bases numbered 13, after V lost 5 bases and J lost 6 bases. CDR3 length: 16 residues. The V gene's germline CDR1 is LNHDA and CDR2 SQIVND (reference sequence). The CDR3 region is CASSFRDYQHVNEQFF. CDR3 sequence (DNA): TGTGCCAGTAGTTTCCGGGACTACCAACACGTCAATGAGCAGTTCTTC.

V and J are TRBV12-5 and TRBJ1-1; D unclear. The CDR3 consists of 15 residues. CDR1 is LGHNT and CDR2 is FRNRAP in the germline V gene. V was shortened by 1 base and J by 4 bases, with 13 bases between the two germline ends. The CDR3 DNA reads TGTGCTAGTGGTTTGGATCCTACGTACCGCACTGAAGCTTTCTTT. Its translation is CASGLDPTYRTEAFF.

The gene calls are TRBV5-4 and TRBJ2-2, with D perhaps TRBD1 (5 bases). CDR3 length: 15 residues. Trimming took off 4 bases at V and 5 bases at J, with 15 bases between the two ends. Per the germline V gene, CDR1 is SGHNT and CDR2 is YYREEE (reference sequence). The CDR3 sequence: CASSHKYQGTGELFF. DNA of the CDR3: TGTGCCAGCAGCCATAAGTACCAGGGTACCGGGGAGCTGTTTTTT. The variable domain in full, completed from reference TRBV5-4 and TRBJ2-2, reads ETGVTQSPTHLIKTRGQQVTLRCSSQSGHNTVSWYQQALGQGPQFIFQYYREEENGRGNFPPRFSGLQFPNYSSELNVNALELDDSALYLCASSHKYQGTGELFFGEGSRLTVL.

The rearrangement joins TRBV6-5 to TRBJ1-1, with no clear D. The germline V gene encodes CDR1 MNHEY and CDR2 SVGAGI. V lost 0 bases to trimming and J lost 3 bases, with 5 bases between them. This CDR3 region has 13 residues. CDR3 nucleotides: TGTGCCAGCAGTTACTCACAGCACACTGAAGCTTTCTTT. The encoded protein is CASSYSQHTEAFF.

This chain uses TRBV6-5 with TRBJ1-1; D gene unclear. The CDR3 is made up of 14 amino acids. Trimming left V 2 bases short and J 4 bases short, with 11 bases between. Germline V lookup: CDR1 MNHEY, CDR2 SVGAGI. As DNA, the CDR3 is TGTGCCAGCAGTTACAACCAAGAGGGCACTGAAGCTTTCTTT. This sequence encodes CASSYNQEGTEAFF.

The chain has TRBV6-5 and TRBJ2-2; maybe TRBD1 (6 bases). The ends were cut back, 4 bases at V and 4 bases at J, with 13 bases in the middle. The CDR3 consists of 15 residues. Looked up from germline, CDR1 is MNHEY and CDR2 is SVGAGI. CDR3 nucleotides: TGTGCCAGCAGTTCTCGGACAGCCGGCACCGGGGAGCTGTTTTTT. Translation: CASSSRTAGTGELFF.

This clone was counted between two and nine times. The identical CDR3 is also encoded by other nucleotide sequences in the sample. The chain recombines TRBV6-6 with TRBJ2-7; 9 bases agree with TRBD2. J lost 4 bases, V lost 3 bases, and 10 bases had no gene match. Germline V gene lookup returns CDR1 MNHNY and CDR2 SVGAGI (reference sequence). The CDR3 loop spans 16 amino acids. In nucleotides, the CDR3 is TGTGCCAGCAGTTATTCCTATAGCGGGAGTACTTACGAGCAGTACGTC. Protein sequence: CASSYSYSGSTYEQYV.

This clone has a single count. This sequence joins TRBV7-3 and TRBJ2-3, with D possibly being TRBD2 (6 bases). Trimming cost V 0 bases and J 2 bases, with 12 bases left between them. CDR1 is SGHTA and CDR2 is FQGTGA in the germline V gene. CDR3 length equals 16 residues. The CDR3 spells CASSLTLTGDTDTQYF. CDR3 bases: TGTGCCAGCAGCTTAACGTTAACGGGAGACACAGATACGCAGTATTTT.

The chain couples TRBV5-1 to TRBJ2-1, with 13 bases identical to TRBD2. This CDR3 spans 16 amino acids. V lost 3 bases to trimming and J lost 1 base; unmatched junction nucleotides: 1. Germline V gene data show CDR1 as SGHRS and CDR2 as YFSETQ. The CDR3 sequence is CASSWTSGRSYNEQFF. CDR3 in DNA: TGCGCCAGCAGCTGGACTAGCGGGAGATCCTACAATGAGCAGTTCTTC.